This is a list of T cell receptor beta chains from one sample in a study of OX40 agonist ivuxolimab in advanced cancers. Repertoires were generated with immunoSEQ multiplex PCR, while TCRdb's copy carries only in-frame clones and drops some. The sample has 45,000 to 50,000 clones, around nine tenths seen once. The source was CD4+ or CD8+ T cells sorted from blood, collected in a trial of the OX40 agonist ivuxolimab. The receptors originated from an adult with an advanced solid tumor such as melanoma, head and neck, liver or kidney cancer. CDR3s include the opening cysteine and the closing phenylalanine or tryptophan. D genes are given only for firm matches. Clone size is shown for a subset of rows, as once, few, many or a class of expanded clone.

D gene	clone size	CDR3 length	V gene	J gene	CDR3 DNA	CDR3 protein
TRBD2	NA	19	TRBV7-9	TRBJ2-3	TGTGCCAGCAGCTCCACAGTGACTAGCGGGGGGGGACTCACAGATACGCAGTATTTT	CASSSTVTSGGGLTDTQYF
NA	NA	14	TRBV15	TRBJ2-1	TGTGCCACCAGGGCAGGGGGGGAGGGGGCGGAGCAGTTCTTC	CATRAGGEGAEQFF
NA	NA	15	TRBV7-8	TRBJ2-1	TGTGCCAGCAGCTTTTACCAAGGCTATCACAATGAGCAGTTCTTC	CASSFYQGYHNEQFF
NA	NA	16	TRBV11-1	TRBJ1-2	TGTGCCAGCAGCTTAGGCCCCGGCGGGCAGGGGAATGGCTACACCTTC	CASSLGPGGQGNGYTF
TRBD1	NA	15	TRBV28	TRBJ2-2	TGTGCCAGCAGTACGACAGGGGGGTGGGCCGGGGAGCTGTTTTTT	CASSTTGGWAGELFF
TRBD2	NA	15	TRBV6-5	TRBJ2-3	TGTGCCAGCAGTTACACGGGGGGAAGCACAGATACGCAGTATTTT	CASSYTGGSTDTQYF
NA	NA	15	TRBV28	TRBJ2-1	TGTGCCAGCAGCCCCCAATTGTTATCCTACAATGAGCAGTTCTTC	CASSPQLLSYNEQFF
TRBD1	NA	16	TRBV4-3	TRBJ1-4	TGCGCCAGCAGCCCCGACCTCGGGACAGGGTATGAAAAACTGTTTTTT	CASSPDLGTGYEKLFF
NA	few	14	TRBV15	TRBJ2-7	TGTGCCACCAGCAGGACGGGACCTTTGGATGAGCAGTACTTC	CATSRTGPLDEQYF
NA	NA	13	TRBV7-9	TRBJ2-5	TGTGCCAGCAGCCTCCCAGGGGTAGAGACCCAGTACTTC	CASSLPGVETQYF
NA	NA	12	TRBV5-4	TRBJ2-2	TGTGCCAGCAGCACTAACACCGGGGAGCTGTTTTTT	CASSTNTGELFF
NA	once	11	TRBV10-1	TRBJ2-3	TGCGCCAGCAAGCCCGGAGATACGCAGTATTTT	CASKPGDTQYF
TRBD2	NA	16	TRBV7-9	TRBJ2-3	TGTGCCAGCAGCGCCCCTAGCGGGGGCGTCTTGAATACGCAGTATTTT	CASSAPSGGVLNTQYF
TRBD2	NA	15	TRBV7-8	TRBJ2-3	TGTGCCAGCAGCTCCAAGCGGGGGGAATTAGATACGCAGTATTTT	CASSSKRGELDTQYF
NA	NA	13	TRBV29-1	TRBJ2-3	TGCAGCGTTGAGCAGGGAGACACAGATACGCAGTATTTT	CSVEQGDTDTQYF
NA	once	13	TRBV9	TRBJ1-1	TGTGCCAGCAGCACTACAGTTGGAGCTGAAGCTTTCTTT	CASSTTVGAEAFF
NA	NA	15	TRBV27	TRBJ1-2	TGTGCCAGCAGTTTCACAGGATACGAGTGGTATGGCTACACCTTC	CASSFTGYEWYGYTF
NA	NA	14	TRBV15	TRBJ2-7	TGTGCCACCAGCCGAGCTGGTCCGGGCCACGAGCAGTACTTC	CATSRAGPGHEQYF
TRBD1	few	14	TRBV10-1	TRBJ1-5	TGCGCCAGCAGAAAGGACAGGGGTAATCAGCCCCAGCATTTT	CASRKDRGNQPQHF
TRBD2	NA	19	TRBV9	TRBJ2-3	TGTGCCAGCAGCGTTATAGGGAGGGGCGGCTACGATGGCACAGATACGCAGTATTTT	CASSVIGRGGYDGTDTQYF
NA	once	12	TRBV29-1	TRBJ1-5	TGCAGCGCCCAGGGTGGTGGACAGCCCCAGCATTTT	CSAQGGGQPQHF
TRBD2	NA	15	TRBV7-3	TRBJ2-5	TGTGCCAGCAGCCCGGGACTAGCGGTAGAAGAGACCCAGTACTTC	CASSPGLAVEETQYF
TRBD1	NA	14	TRBV27	TRBJ1-2	TGTGCCAGCAGTTTGACAGGGACTAACTATGGCTACACCTTC	CASSLTGTNYGYTF